This note documents a single T cell receptor beta chain sequence. Its specificity is unknown. At one of its ends the junction is not consistent with the germline gene, which may arise from a read error. The data are from a study of blood T cells in healthy people across ages. Study observations and caveats: The CMV status of each donor remained undetermined, and this could have confounded shifts in expanded clonotypes. Among T cells, TCR beta diversity per million cells dropped roughly linearly as age rose.

Germline assignment: CDR1 DFQATT and CDR2 SNEGSKA (reference sequence). There are 13 residues in the CDR3. A second PCR, run for roughly 7 to 12 cycles, used a sample-barcoded 5' primer plus a J-beta primer mix. MiXCR, run by TCRdb on the 5' RACE reads, gives a single entry per CDR3 protein. The data show 1.4 million to 1.5 million distinct CDR3 sequences, around 39% seen once. The rearrangement joins TRBV20-1 to TRBJ1-2; the D gene is possibly TRBD1 (5 bases). The sequenced material came from blood. The TCR was taken from a woman aged 18-29 years in good health. The chain's CDR3 is CGASDRTLYGYTF. Here the CDR3 DNA reads TGCGGTGCTAGCGACAGAACCCTCTATGGCTACACCTTC.